Listed below are T cell receptor beta chains from one sample, sequenced in a study of PD-1 blockade in mismatch repair-deficient tumors. This table comes from immunoSEQ multiplex PCR, and its TCRdb copy is limited to in-frame clones, with some not included. The sample holds 75,000 to 80,000 clones, approximately 78% seen once. This material consisted of peripheral blood, taken 44 weeks after starting pembrolizumab. Receptors were obtained from an adult with mismatch repair-deficient cancer. Each CDR3 is given with its conserved first and last residue. A D gene is named only where the DNA matches it firmly. Clone size is given for some rows only: seen once, a few or many times, or a class if the clone is expanded.

TRBV7-8,TRBJ2-7,.,.,CASRDRHSYEQYF,TGTGCCAGCAGAGACAGACACTCCTACGAGCAGTACTTC
TRBV5-4,TRBJ1-5,.,.,CASSLGPGSRPQHF,TGTGCCAGCAGCTTGGGGCCCGGGTCTCGGCCCCAGCATTTT
TRBV5-1,TRBJ2-5,TRBD1,.,CASSWRTGGRETQYF,TGCGCCAGCAGCTGGCGGACAGGGGGGAGAGAGACCCAGTACTTC
TRBV27,TRBJ2-1,TRBD2,.,CASSLGTSGNNEQFF,TGTGCCAGCAGTTTAGGGACTAGCGGAAACAATGAGCAGTTCTTC
TRBV7-6,TRBJ1-5,.,.,CASSPGALTQPQHF,TGTGCCAGCAGCCCAGGGGCGCTGACACAGCCCCAGCATTTT
TRBV5-1,TRBJ1-2,.,.,CASSSEANYGYTF,TGCGCCAGCAGCTCAGAAGCTAACTATGGCTACACCTTC
TRBV15,TRBJ1-5,.,once,CATRGGGRRLNSNQPQHF,TGTGCCACCCGTGGGGGGGGTCGAAGACTTAATAGCAATCAGCCCCAGCATTTT
TRBV6-5,TRBJ2-7,TRBD2,.,CASSYSRTSASEQYF,TGTGCCAGCAGTTATTCACGGACTAGCGCCTCCGAGCAGTACTTC
TRBV5-1,TRBJ1-2,.,.,CASSVNRDSAYGYTF,TGCGCCAGCAGCGTAAACAGGGATTCGGCCTATGGCTACACCTTC
TRBV2,TRBJ2-2,.,.,CASRRARVNTGELFF,TGTGCCAGCAGGAGGGCACGGGTGAACACCGGGGAGCTGTTTTTT
TRBV4-1,TRBJ2-7,.,.,CASSQVFGSDSYEQYF,TGCGCCAGCAGCCAAGTTTTTGGTAGCGACTCCTACGAGCAGTACTTC
TRBV15,TRBJ2-3,.,.,CATSRDRGLGTDNTQYF,TGTGCCACCAGCAGAGATAGGGGATTGGGCACAGATAATACGCAGTATTTT
TRBV5-4,TRBJ2-5,TRBD2,.,CASSRGLAGAGETQYF,TGTGCCAGCAGCCGGGGACTGGCGGGAGCAGGGGAGACCCAGTACTTC
TRBV5-1,TRBJ2-1,.,.,CASSLEVTTNYNEQFF,TGCGCCAGCAGCTTGGAGGTGACCACAAACTACAATGAGCAGTTCTTC
TRBV7-3,TRBJ2-2,.,.,CASSLTMGKANTGELFF,TGTGCCAGCAGCTTAACGATGGGTAAAGCGAACACCGGGGAGCTGTTTTTT
TRBV29-1,TRBJ1-5,TRBD1,.,CSVGDSDYSNQPQHF,TGCAGCGTCGGGGACAGCGATTATAGCAATCAGCCCCAGCATTTT
TRBV5-1,TRBJ1-4,TRBD1,.,CASSSTQGAVEKLFF,TGCGCCAGCAGCTCGACACAGGGGGCTGTGGAAAAACTGTTTTTT
TRBV4-1,TRBJ2-1,.,.,CASSQTRASVQFF,TGCGCCAGCAGCCAGACCCGGGCCTCCGTACAGTTCTTC
TRBV5-5,TRBJ2-4,.,.,CASSHTPRAEGNIQYF,TGTGCCAGCAGCCATACCCCCCGGGCTGAGGGGAACATTCAGTACTTC
TRBV19,TRBJ2-5,.,.,CASSTDRETQYF,TGTGCCAGTAGTACCGACAGGGAGACCCAGTACTTC
TRBV7-2,TRBJ2-5,.,.,CASSLVAGQGTQYF,TGTGCCAGCAGCTTAGTCGCAGGCCAAGGTACCCAGTACTTC
TRBV4-3,TRBJ1-5,.,.,CASSQGANQPQHF,TGCGCCAGCAGCCAAGGAGCCAATCAGCCCCAGCATTTT
TRBV9,TRBJ1-1,.,.,CASGRTETEAFF,TGTGCCAGCGGTCGGACAGAGACTGAAGCTTTCTTT
TRBV28,TRBJ2-7,.,.,CASSSQGKRSYEQYF,TGTGCCAGCAGTTCGCAGGGAAAACGCTCCTACGAGCAGTACTTC
TRBV6-5,TRBJ1-2,.,.,CASRNGRQGDGYTF,TGTGCCAGCAGAAACGGGAGACAAGGCGATGGCTACACCTTC
TRBV30,TRBJ1-5,TRBD1,few,CAWSVRQGASHQPQHF,TGTGCCTGGAGTGTACGACAGGGGGCCTCACATCAGCCCCAGCATTTT
TRBV18,TRBJ1-2,.,.,CASSPDSGYGYTF,TGTGCCAGCTCACCAGATAGCGGCTATGGCTACACCTTC
TRBV19,TRBJ2-2,TRBD2,.,CASSTFIAGGSGELFF,TGTGCCAGTAGTACATTCATAGCGGGAGGCTCCGGGGAGCTGTTTTTT
TRBV7-2,TRBJ2-7,TRBD2,.,CASSRTSGSSYEQYF,TGTGCCAGCAGCCGGACTAGCGGTAGCTCCTACGAGCAGTACTTC
TRBV18,TRBJ2-1,TRBD2,.,CASSPYGGGAREQFF,TGTGCCAGCTCACCATACGGGGGAGGGGCGCGGGAGCAGTTCTTC
TRBV18,TRBJ2-7,.,.,CASSPRPWRGEDEQYF,TGTGCCAGCTCACCACGACCGTGGAGGGGGGAAGACGAGCAGTACTTC
TRBV2,TRBJ2-4,TRBD1,.,CASSEGTGGADIQYF,TGTGCCAGCAGTGAAGGGACAGGGGGCGCAGACATTCAGTACTTC
TRBV10-1,TRBJ1-1,.,.,CASSDTRSTEAFF,TGCGCCAGCAGTGACACCAGGAGCACTGAAGCTTTCTTT
TRBV7-9,TRBJ1-1,.,medium-sized,CASSPGREITEAFF,TGTGCCAGCAGCCCCGGCAGGGAGATCACTGAAGCTTTCTTT
TRBV27,TRBJ1-5,.,.,CASSLGRDQPQHF,TGTGCCAGCAGTTTGGGACGGGATCAGCCCCAGCATTTT
TRBV9,TRBJ2-3,.,once,CASSVEGSSTDTQYF,TGTGCCAGCAGCGTAGAGGGGTCTAGCACAGATACGCAGTATTTT
TRBV11-2,TRBJ2-4,TRBD2,few,CASSLVSRAGVLAKNIQYF,TGTGCCAGCAGCTTAGTAAGTCGAGCGGGAGTCTTAGCCAAAAACATTCAGTACTTC
TRBV25-1,TRBJ2-3,.,.,CASSEYRGADTQYF,TGTGCCAGCAGTGAATATAGGGGGGCAGATACGCAGTATTTT
TRBV2,TRBJ2-7,.,.,CASRGGLSYEQYF,TGTGCCAGCAGGGGGGGACTCTCCTACGAGCAGTACTTC
TRBV9,TRBJ2-7,TRBD1,.,CASSVGQDYSYEQYF,TGTGCCAGCAGCGTCGGACAGGATTACTCCTACGAGCAGTACTTC
TRBV11-2,TRBJ2-7,.,.,CASSLTGSSYEQYF,TGTGCCAGCAGCTTGACAGGCAGCTCCTACGAGCAGTACTTC
TRBV10-3,TRBJ2-2,TRBD2,.,CAIRRSGTGGTGELFF,TGTGCCATCAGGAGGAGCGGGACGGGGGGCACCGGGGAGCTGTTTTTT
TRBV9,TRBJ1-3,.,once,CASSPLGPSGNTIYF,TGTGCCAGCAGCCCCCTCGGCCCCTCTGGAAACACCATATATTTT
TRBV5-1,TRBJ1-3,TRBD1,.,CASTSGTGVGNTIYF,TGCGCCAGCACATCCGGGACAGGGGTTGGAAACACCATATATTTT
TRBV5-1,TRBJ2-5,.,.,CASSMDGGKETQYF,TGCGCCAGCAGCATGGACGGTGGAAAAGAGACCCAGTACTTC
TRBV6-6,TRBJ2-7,TRBD1,.,CASSYPDRGKEEQYF,TGTGCCAGCAGTTACCCGGACAGGGGAAAAGAGGAGCAGTACTTC
TRBV19,TRBJ2-1,TRBD2,.,CASSIGASGYYNEQFF,TGTGCCAGTAGTATTGGGGCTAGCGGATATTACAATGAGCAGTTCTTC
TRBV6-6,TRBJ1-1,.,.,CASSQPGDRGKAFF,TGTGCCAGCAGTCAACCGGGGGACCGAGGGAAAGCTTTCTTT
TRBV10-3,TRBJ2-5,.,.,CASSVGYQETQYF,TGTGCCAGCAGTGTGGGTTACCAAGAGACCCAGTACTTC
TRBV5-1,TRBJ1-1,TRBD1,.,CASRRVKDREDTEAFF,TGCGCCAGCAGACGGGTGAAGGACAGGGAGGACACTGAAGCTTTCTTT